The rows below give T cell receptor beta chains drawn from one sample of a study of cytomegalovirus exposure and HLA in healthy donors. Produced via immunoSEQ multiplex PCR; TCRdb's table is partial and in-frame only. In the table there are some 130,000 clones, 60% to 80% of which are singletons. Sequencing input: PBMCs. Source of these receptors: a man between 25 and 39 years old in good health and CMV-seronegative. CDR3s include the opening cysteine and the closing phenylalanine or tryptophan. The D gene is left open where the match is weak. A clone size is listed for some rows: how often the clone was seen (once, few, many), or a class if it is expanded.

d_call	clone_size	v_call	j_call	cdr3_aa	cdr3_nt
TRBD2	.	TRBV5-1	TRBJ2-1	CASRGSGSKNEQFF	TGCGCCAGCCGCGGTAGCGGGAGCAAGAATGAGCAGTTCTTC
TRBD2	few	TRBV2	TRBJ2-7	CASSESSGLNYEQYF	TGTGCCAGCAGTGAGTCTAGCGGGCTAAACTACGAGCAGTACTTC
.	.	TRBV7-3	TRBJ2-7	CASSLTPGYEQYF	TGTGCCAGCAGCTTAACTCCGGGGTACGAGCAGTACTTC
TRBD1	many	TRBV27	TRBJ1-1	CASSRTGERLNTEAFF	TGTGCCAGCAGTCGAACAGGGGAACGGCTGAACACTGAAGCTTTCTTT
.	.	TRBV25-1	TRBJ2-7	CASSELFEQYF	TGTGCCAGCAGTGAACTGTTCGAGCAGTACTTC
TRBD1	.	TRBV6-5	TRBJ1-2	CASSYSLTGANYGYTF	TGTGCCAGCAGTTACTCCTTGACAGGGGCTAACTATGGCTACACCTTC
.	.	TRBV6-7	TRBJ2-3	CASSYDFGGPKGIDTQYF	TGTGCCAGCAGTTACGATTTCGGCGGGCCTAAGGGAATAGATACGCAGTATTTT
TRBD2	once	TRBV10-3	TRBJ2-7	CAIAGGAGGPVHEQYF	TGTGCCATCGCAGGTGGAGCGGGAGGGCCCGTCCACGAGCAGTACTTC
TRBD2	.	TRBV6-6	TRBJ2-1	CASSSNTLLAEDEQFF	TGTGCCAGCAGTTCCAACACCCTACTAGCGGAGGATGAGCAGTTCTTC
TRBD1	.	TRBV10-3	TRBJ1-1	CAISAVTGGDAFF	TGTGCCATCAGTGCTGTGACAGGGGGCGACGCTTTCTTT
TRBD2	.	TRBV6-1	TRBJ2-2	CASSSGLALTGELFF	TGTGCCAGCAGCTCCGGACTAGCGCTCACCGGGGAGCTGTTTTTT
TRBD2	few	TRBV5-4	TRBJ2-1	CASSLSGRGYNEQFF	TGTGCCAGCAGCCTTAGCGGGAGAGGCTACAATGAGCAGTTCTTC
TRBD2	.	TRBV5-1	TRBJ2-1	CASSQLAGGELEQFF	TGCGCCAGCAGCCAGCTAGCGGGAGGGGAGCTTGAGCAGTTCTTC
.	.	TRBV5-1	TRBJ2-2	CASCSGNTGELFF	TGCGCCAGCTGCTCAGGGAACACCGGGGAGCTGTTTTTT
TRBD1	.	TRBV6-5	TRBJ2-1	CASSYHGGTGFNEQFF	TGTGCCAGCAGTTACCACGGCGGGACAGGTTTCAATGAGCAGTTCTTC
.	few	TRBV2	TRBJ1-5	CASSEGRGNQPQHF	TGTGCCAGCAGTGAAGGCCGGGGCAATCAGCCCCAGCATTTT
.	once	TRBV9	TRBJ2-5	CASSTRGLTTGTQYF	TGTGCCAGCAGCACACGGGGACTCACGACGGGGACCCAGTACTTC